Following are 13 T cell receptor beta chains from one sample sequenced in a study of T cell changes during pregnancy in multiple sclerosis. Using immunoSEQ multiplex PCR, the repertoire was profiled, and TCRdb retains in-frame clones only, with some absent. The sample records some 71,000 clones, 91% being singletons. The material was CD4+ T cells from peripheral blood mononuclear cells, obtained in the third trimester of pregnancy. These receptors originate from a female donor in good health, enrolled as a control in a pregnancy study.

The table lists this clone with a count of one. The gene calls are TRBV30 and TRBJ1-2; a possible D gene is TRBD1 (5 bases). This CDR3 has 11 amino acids. The V end lost 3 bases, the J end lost 10 bases, and 12 bases lay between the germline ends. Germline lookup yields CDR1 GTSNPN and CDR2 SVGIG (reference sequence). CDR3 protein: CAWSHGGDYTF. The CDR3 nucleotides are TGTGCCTGGAGCCACGGGGGTGACTACACCTTC.

The genes are TRBV10-3 and TRBJ1-1; D not resolved. V lost 6 bases and J lost 4, with 15 bases in between. CDR3 length equals 14 residues. CDR1 and CDR2 (germline): ENHRY, SYGVKD. The CDR3 DNA reads TGTGCCATCAGATTTGACGGACGGGGCACTGAAGCTTTCTTT. Its protein is CAIRFDGRGTEAFF.

The V and J genes are TRBV5-6 and TRBJ1-2, with 7 bases lining up with TRBD1. The CDR3 length is 14 residues. V dropped 0 bases and J dropped 4; count of bases not matched to a gene: 3. The germline CDR1 and CDR2 sequences are SGHDT and YYEEEE. The CDR3 loop is CASSLGQGVYGYTF. DNA for the CDR3: TGTGCCAGCAGCTTGGGCCAGGGGGTCTATGGCTACACCTTC.

This chain links TRBV5-4 with TRBJ2-2; no reliable D call. This CDR3 has 16 amino acids. Per germline, CDR1 SGHNT and CDR2 YYREEE (reference sequence). Trimming stripped 5 bases from V and 0 bases from J, with 14 bases between. The CDR3 nucleotides read TGTGCCAGCAGTTCTTATTACATATCGAACACCGGGGAGCTGTTTTTT. This sequence encodes CASSSYYISNTGELFF.

This clone was observed a single time. CDR3 in amino acids: CASSLDRGGTEAFF. CDR3 nucleotides: TGTGCCAGCAGCTTAGACAGGGGGGGAACTGAAGCTTTCTTT. This sequence joins TRBV7-2 and TRBJ1-1; 8 nucleotides align to TRBD1. The trim removed 1 base at V and 5 bases at J, leaving 3 bases unmatched. Germline V gene data show CDR1 as SGHTA and CDR2 as FQGNSA. The CDR3 spans 14 residues.

The chain has TRBV13 and TRBJ2-4, with D unresolved. Germline loops: CDR1 PRHDT, CDR2 FYEKMQ (reference sequence). The ends were cut back, 4 bases at V and 0 bases at J, with 19 bases in the middle. The CDR3 is 18 residues long. CDR3 in amino acids: CASSYRTVTLLAKNIQYF. In DNA, the CDR3 is TGTGCCAGCAGCTACCGCACTGTAACCCTACTAGCCAAAAACATTCAGTACTTC.

A few counts support this clone. The sample holds other DNA sequences that translate to the same CDR3. The chain couples TRBV7-2 to TRBJ1-2; 7 nucleotides line up with TRBD1. The CDR3 covers 14 residues. V lost 1 base to trimming and J lost 2 bases; unmatched junction nucleotides: 1. Germline V gives CDR1 SGHTA, CDR2 FQGNSA. CDR3 sequence (DNA): TGTGCCAGCAGCTTAGGACAGGGAAACTATGGCTACACCTTC. Translating it yields CASSLGQGNYGYTF.

The chain is built from TRBV27 and TRBJ2-1; a possible D gene is TRBD2 (6 bases). The CDR3 is 15 amino acids. Trimming removed 4 bases at V and 3 bases at J, with 13 bases between. Germline V gene data show CDR1 as MNHEY and CDR2 as SMNVEV (reference sequence). The CDR3 reads CASSYRRGDYNEQFF. Written as DNA, the CDR3 is TGTGCCAGCAGTTACCGGAGGGGAGACTACAATGAGCAGTTCTTC.

The gene calls are TRBV7-8 and TRBJ1-2; D might be TRBD1 (6 bases). Germline CDR1 is SGHVS and CDR2 is FQNEAQ. The CDR3 extends over 15 amino acids. The V gene lost 2 bases and the J gene lost 4 bases, with 14 bases spanning the gap. CDR3 in amino acids: CASSLNPGEAYGYTF. The CDR3 nucleotides read TGTGCCAGCAGCTTAAATCCAGGGGAAGCCTATGGCTACACCTTC.

The chain carries TRBV11-2 and TRBJ1-4; TRBD1 is a possible D gene (5 bases). Per germline, CDR1 SGHAT and CDR2 FQNNGV. The CDR3 length is 15 residues. With 2 bases removed from V and 2 bases from J, the gap between germline ends came to 9 bases. The CDR3 nucleotides are TGTGCCAGCAGCTTATTCGCAGGGACTAATGAAAAACTGTTTTTT. Translating it yields CASSLFAGTNEKLFF.

V usage is TRBV19 and J usage is TRBJ2-1, with D perhaps TRBD2 (6 bases). V lost 4 bases and J lost 6, with 10 bases in between. This CDR3 is 13 amino acids long. In germline, CDR1 is LNHDA, CDR2 SQIVND (reference sequence). CDR3 amino acids: CASSKDYFNEQFF. CDR3 bases: TGTGCCAGTAGTAAGGACTACTTCAATGAGCAGTTCTTC. Using reference TRBV19 and TRBJ2-1 for the parts outside the CDR3, the full variable domain is DGGITQSPKYLFRKEGQNVTLSCEQNLNHDAMYWYRQDPGQGLRLIYYSQIVNDFQKGDIAEGYSVSREKKESFPLTVTSAQKNPTAFYLCASSKDYFNEQFFGPGTRLTVL.

The chain has TRBV7-9 and TRBJ1-2, with a weak D call TRBD1 (6 bases). CDR1 is SEHNR and CDR2 is FQNEAQ in the germline V gene (reference sequence). The length of the CDR3 is 15 residues. V was trimmed by 5 bases and J by 4 bases, leaving 17 bases between them. CDR3 protein: CASSPVQGNPYGYTF. For the CDR3, the DNA is TGTGCCAGCAGCCCGGTACAGGGTAATCCCTATGGCTACACCTTC.

The rearrangement joins TRBV4-2 to TRBJ2-2, with TRBD2 matching 7 bases. The CDR3 runs to 17 residues. Germline assignment: CDR1 LGHNA and CDR2 YNFKEQ. The trim removed 0 bases at V and 2 bases at J, leaving 6 bases unmatched. CDR3 loop: CASSQELRGRNTGELFF. CDR3 DNA: TGTGCCAGCAGCCAAGAATTGCGGGGGAGAAACACCGGGGAGCTGTTTTTT.